The rows below give T cell receptor beta chains drawn from one sample of a study of T-cell memory formation after mild COVID-19. TCRdb re-derived calls from the 5' RACE reads in MiXCR, one entry per CDR3 protein. The sample has a few hundred thousand distinct CDR3 sequences, 20% to 25% seen once. The sequencing input was PBMCs or a T cell subset sorted from them (not recorded which). The receptor source for this set is an adult woman who had mild COVID-19 (a few samples of this study predate the infection). Cell type and time point are not known. Both conserved end residues are part of each CDR3. A D gene is named only where the DNA matches it firmly. Size is stated for part of the rows, as once, few or many counts, or as a class when the clone is expanded.

CDR3aa: CASSLGWTSLLETQYF
CDR3nt: TGTGCCAGCAGCTTAGGATGGACTAGTTTGTTGGAGACCCAGTACTTC
abundance: .
d_gene: TRBD2
j_gene: TRBJ2-5
v_gene: TRBV7-9

CDR3aa: CAWSLSKAGALRDTQYF
CDR3nt: TGTGCCTGGAGTCTTTCAAAAGCGGGGGCGCTTAGGGATACGCAGTATTTT
abundance: few
d_gene: TRBD2
j_gene: TRBJ2-3
v_gene: TRBV30

CDR3aa: CASSVRGVGAYNEQFF
CDR3nt: TGTGCCAGCAGCGTGAGAGGAGTGGGGGCCTACAATGAGCAGTTCTTC
abundance: .
d_gene: .
j_gene: TRBJ2-1
v_gene: TRBV9

CDR3aa: CASSPNPQETQYF
CDR3nt: TGTGCCAGCAGCCCTAACCCCCAAGAGACCCAGTACTTC
abundance: .
d_gene: .
j_gene: TRBJ2-5
v_gene: TRBV5-4

CDR3aa: CASSQIPLGTDTQYF
CDR3nt: TGCGCCAGCAGCCAAATCCCGCTAGGCACAGATACGCAGTATTTT
abundance: .
d_gene: .
j_gene: TRBJ2-3
v_gene: TRBV4-3

CDR3aa: CASSLASGGTEAFF
CDR3nt: TGCGCCAGCAGCTTGGCCTCAGGGGGCACTGAAGCTTTCTTT
abundance: many
d_gene: TRBD1
j_gene: TRBJ1-1
v_gene: TRBV5-1

CDR3aa: CSARDLASGGYNEQFF
CDR3nt: TGCAGTGCTAGAGATCTGGCGAGCGGGGGCTACAATGAGCAGTTCTTC
abundance: .
d_gene: TRBD2
j_gene: TRBJ2-1
v_gene: TRBV20-1

CDR3aa: CASSQVGRGATNEKLFF
CDR3nt: TGTGCCAGCAGCCAAGTTGGAAGGGGGGCAACTAATGAAAAACTGTTTTTT
abundance: few
d_gene: .
j_gene: TRBJ1-4
v_gene: TRBV4-2

CDR3aa: CASSQLLLMTSGSTDTQYF
CDR3nt: TGTGCCAGCAGCCAATTACTCCTAATGACTAGCGGGAGCACAGATACGCAGTATTTT
abundance: few
d_gene: TRBD2
j_gene: TRBJ2-3
v_gene: TRBV7-9

CDR3aa: CSVADRDYGYTF
CDR3nt: TGCAGCGTTGCGGACAGAGACTATGGCTACACCTTC
abundance: .
d_gene: .
j_gene: TRBJ1-2
v_gene: TRBV29-1

CDR3aa: CASSQDLRLGPPRGTQYF
CDR3nt: TGCGCCAGCAGCCAAGATTTACGGTTGGGACCACCAAGGGGTACGCAGTATTTT
abundance: .
d_gene: .
j_gene: TRBJ2-3
v_gene: TRBV4-3